These 6 T cell receptor beta chains came from one sample sequenced in a study of metastatic and nonmetastatic thyroid tumors. TCRdb reprocessed the PCR reads using MiXCR. This table holds 34,000 or so clones, 15% to 20% found once. No treatment of any kind had been given to any patient before thyroid surgery. The sample taken for sequencing was blood. The receptors shown here come from a female donor with papillary thyroid cancer or a benign thyroid nodule (not recorded which). Some clones in this sample may be carry-over from other donors' samples.

The V and J genes are TRBV7-9 and TRBJ1-2; no clear D gene. V lost 5 bases to trimming and J lost 10 bases, with 14 bases between them. The CDR3 is 12 residues long. CDR1 and CDR2 from the germline V gene are SEHNR and FQNEAQ (reference sequence). The CDR3 DNA is TGTGCCAGCAGCCCCCCCGTCCAGGCCTACACCTTC. Translation gives CASSPPVQAYTF.

V usage is TRBV11-1 and J usage is TRBJ2-3; TRBD2 matches at 8 bases. This CDR3 comprises 16 residues. CDR1 and CDR2 from the germline V gene are SGHAT and FQDESV (reference sequence). The junction had 5 bases not matched to a gene; V was cut back by 1 base and J by 2 bases. The CDR3 DNA is TGTGCCAGCAGCTTAGGAGGCGGGAGGACCACAGATACGCAGTATTTT. Translation: CASSLGGGRTTDTQYF.

The CDR3 region is CASSPPGVAKNIQYF. Here the CDR3 DNA reads TGTGCCAGCAGTCCCCCTGGGGTAGCCAAAAACATTCAGTACTTC. The chain employs TRBV28 and TRBJ2-4; D is unresolved. CDR1 and CDR2 (germline): MDHEN, SYDVKM. CDR3 size: 15 residues. V was trimmed by 5 bases and J by 0 bases, leaving 11 bases between them.

This clone was observed a handful of times. The chain couples TRBV19 to TRBJ1-5; TRBD1 matches at 8 bases. The V gene's germline CDR1 is LNHDA and CDR2 SQIVND (reference sequence). This CDR3 spans 15 amino acids. V was pared by 7 bases and J by 2 bases, with 7 bases of the junction left unmatched. The CDR3 nucleotides are TGTGCCAGTACCCCGGACAGGGTCGGCAATCAGCCCCAGCATTTT. Its protein product is CASTPDRVGNQPQHF.

This clone was detected only a few times. The chain has TRBV19 and TRBJ2-7; D is undetermined. The germline CDR1 and CDR2 sequences are LNHDA and SQIVND (reference sequence). V lost 5 bases, J lost 7 bases, and 15 bases lay in between. This CDR3 has 13 residues. The chain's CDR3 is CASSSQSLGEQYF. The DNA of the CDR3 is TGTGCCAGTAGTTCACAGAGCTTGGGGGAGCAGTACTTC.

The table lists this clone with many counts. The V call is TRBV20-1, the J call TRBJ2-7; TRBD2 is a possible D gene (5 bases). Germline-derived CDR1 and CDR2 are DFQATT and SNEGSKA (reference sequence). This CDR3 is built from 15 residues. V was trimmed by 4 bases and J by 5 bases, leaving 21 bases between them. CDR3 sequence reads: CSATSPIRGSHEQYF. In DNA form, the CDR3 reads TGCAGTGCTACTTCCCCGATTCGGGGTTCCCACGAGCAGTACTTC.